A selection of T cell receptor beta chains follows, all from one sample in a study of blood T cell repertoires in COVID-19. TCRdb's copy holds only in-frame clones and misses some; the assay was immunoSEQ multiplex PCR. Altogether about 55,000 clones are present, about nine tenths being singletons, with the ten largest covering approximately 14%. The sequenced sample consisted of peripheral blood. These receptors came from a human donor with active COVID-19. The donor label of this sample is uncertain. Both conserved end residues are part of each CDR3. D genes are given only for firm matches. Only some rows state a clone size, as once, few, many or a class for expanded clones.

v_call: TRBV6-5; clone_size: -; d_call: -; j_call: TRBJ2-6; cdr3_nt: TGTGCCAGCAGCTCAGATTTCTCTGGGGCCAACGTCCTGACTTTC; cdr3_aa: CASSSDFSGANVLTF
v_call: TRBV7-2; clone_size: -; d_call: TRBD1; j_call: TRBJ1-2; cdr3_nt: TGTGCCAGCAGCTTAGGACAGGGAACCTATGGCTACACCTTC; cdr3_aa: CASSLGQGTYGYTF
v_call: TRBV5-5; clone_size: once; d_call: TRBD1; j_call: TRBJ2-5; cdr3_nt: TGTGCCAGCAGCAACGCCGCTCAGGGGGAACAGACCCAGTACTTC; cdr3_aa: CASSNAAQGEQTQYF
v_call: TRBV28; clone_size: -; d_call: -; j_call: TRBJ2-7; cdr3_nt: TGTGCCAACAGGGCTAGCGGTGCCTACGAGCAGTACTTC; cdr3_aa: CANRASGAYEQYF
v_call: TRBV11-3; clone_size: -; d_call: -; j_call: TRBJ2-2; cdr3_nt: TGTGCCAGCAGCTTCTCGCAGGGGTACACCGGGGAGCTGTTTTTT; cdr3_aa: CASSFSQGYTGELFF
v_call: TRBV5-1; clone_size: few; d_call: TRBD1; j_call: TRBJ1-5; cdr3_nt: TGCGCCAGCAGCCCCACAGGGGCAATTTATCAGCCCCAGCATTTT; cdr3_aa: CASSPTGAIYQPQHF
v_call: TRBV4-3; clone_size: -; d_call: -; j_call: TRBJ1-2; cdr3_nt: TGCGCCAGCAGCCAGAGGGTCGGGGCTAACTATGGCTACACCTTC; cdr3_aa: CASSQRVGANYGYTF
v_call: TRBV6-5; clone_size: -; d_call: -; j_call: TRBJ1-1; cdr3_nt: TGTGCCAGCAGTTACTCCCCGGGGGGGGGCACTGAAGCTTTCTTT; cdr3_aa: CASSYSPGGGTEAFF
v_call: TRBV6-5; clone_size: -; d_call: TRBD1; j_call: TRBJ2-2; cdr3_nt: TGTGCCAGCAGTCGGACAGGGAACACCGGGGAGCTGTTTTTT; cdr3_aa: CASSRTGNTGELFF
v_call: TRBV11-2; clone_size: -; d_call: TRBD2; j_call: TRBJ2-2; cdr3_nt: TGTGCCAGCAGCACCCCGACTAGCGGCTCGAACACCGGGGAGCTGTTTTTT; cdr3_aa: CASSTPTSGSNTGELFF
v_call: TRBV7-9; clone_size: -; d_call: TRBD1; j_call: TRBJ2-6; cdr3_nt: TGTGCCAGCAGCTTAGGGCTGGGACAGGGGTGGCCGGGGGCCAACGTCCTGACTTTC; cdr3_aa: CASSLGLGQGWPGANVLTF
v_call: TRBV12-5; clone_size: -; d_call: -; j_call: TRBJ2-7; cdr3_nt: TGTGCTAGTGGTTATTCTGACCCCCCGAGGGAGCAGTACTTC; cdr3_aa: CASGYSDPPREQYF
v_call: TRBV19; clone_size: -; d_call: -; j_call: TRBJ2-2; cdr3_nt: TGTGCCAGTATTGACGAGGCCACCGGGGAGCTGTTTTTT; cdr3_aa: CASIDEATGELFF
v_call: TRBV6-5; clone_size: once; d_call: -; j_call: TRBJ2-5; cdr3_nt: TGTGCCAGCAGTTACTCGGGGCACCAAGAGACCCAGTACTTC; cdr3_aa: CASSYSGHQETQYF
v_call: TRBV18; clone_size: -; d_call: -; j_call: TRBJ1-5; cdr3_nt: TGTGCCAGCTCGCCCGCTCGGGATCAGCCCCAGCATTTT; cdr3_aa: CASSPARDQPQHF
v_call: TRBV10-1; clone_size: -; d_call: -; j_call: TRBJ2-3; cdr3_nt: TGCGCCAGCAATGGGGGCAAAGGCACAGATACGCAGTATTTT; cdr3_aa: CASNGGKGTDTQYF
v_call: TRBV12-3/TRBV12-4; clone_size: -; d_call: TRBD2; j_call: TRBJ2-1; cdr3_nt: TGTGCCAGCAGTTTGTCGGGAGGAGAGCAGTTCTTC; cdr3_aa: CASSLSGGEQFF
v_call: TRBV5-1; clone_size: once; d_call: -; j_call: TRBJ1-3; cdr3_nt: TGCGCCAGCAGCTTGGACGGGAGCTCTGGAAACACCATATATTTT; cdr3_aa: CASSLDGSSGNTIYF
v_call: TRBV19; clone_size: -; d_call: -; j_call: TRBJ1-2; cdr3_nt: TGTGCCAGTAGTCCTCTTGGGGGGGCTGACTATGGCTACACCTTC; cdr3_aa: CASSPLGGADYGYTF
v_call: TRBV3-1/TRBV3-2; clone_size: -; d_call: -; j_call: TRBJ2-4; cdr3_nt: TGTGCCAGCAGCGAAACATGTCCCATGCAAAGAAAAAACATTCAGTACTTC; cdr3_aa: CASSETCPMQRKNIQYF
v_call: TRBV23-1; clone_size: -; d_call: TRBD2; j_call: TRBJ2-7; cdr3_nt: TGCGCCAGCAGTCAATCGGGACTAGCGGAACAAAGCTCCTACGAGCAGTACTTC; cdr3_aa: CASSQSGLAEQSSYEQYF
v_call: TRBV2; clone_size: -; d_call: -; j_call: TRBJ2-3; cdr3_nt: TGTGCCAGTGACCAGGGGGGTAGCACAGATACGCAGTATTTT; cdr3_aa: CASDQGGSTDTQYF
v_call: TRBV27; clone_size: -; d_call: TRBD1; j_call: TRBJ1-2; cdr3_nt: TGTGCCAGCAGTTTATCTACAGGGGGTAACTATGGCTACACCTTC; cdr3_aa: CASSLSTGGNYGYTF
v_call: TRBV6-5; clone_size: once; d_call: TRBD1; j_call: TRBJ1-1; cdr3_nt: TGTGCCAGCAGCCGCGGGACAGAGAACACTGAAGCTTTCTTT; cdr3_aa: CASSRGTENTEAFF
v_call: TRBV13; clone_size: -; d_call: TRBD1; j_call: TRBJ2-1; cdr3_nt: TGTGCCAGCAGCCCAAGGACAGGGACCTACAATGAGCAGTTCTTC; cdr3_aa: CASSPRTGTYNEQFF
v_call: TRBV6-1; clone_size: -; d_call: TRBD2; j_call: TRBJ2-7; cdr3_nt: TGTGCCAGCAGTGAAGCGTTGTTACTAGCGGGAGCCCTTTCGGTCGAGCAGTACTTC; cdr3_aa: CASSEALLLAGALSVEQYF
v_call: TRBV7-6; clone_size: -; d_call: TRBD1; j_call: TRBJ1-5; cdr3_nt: TGTGCCAGCACCCTCGGGACAGGGGAAGGTCAGCCCCAGCATTTT; cdr3_aa: CASTLGTGEGQPQHF